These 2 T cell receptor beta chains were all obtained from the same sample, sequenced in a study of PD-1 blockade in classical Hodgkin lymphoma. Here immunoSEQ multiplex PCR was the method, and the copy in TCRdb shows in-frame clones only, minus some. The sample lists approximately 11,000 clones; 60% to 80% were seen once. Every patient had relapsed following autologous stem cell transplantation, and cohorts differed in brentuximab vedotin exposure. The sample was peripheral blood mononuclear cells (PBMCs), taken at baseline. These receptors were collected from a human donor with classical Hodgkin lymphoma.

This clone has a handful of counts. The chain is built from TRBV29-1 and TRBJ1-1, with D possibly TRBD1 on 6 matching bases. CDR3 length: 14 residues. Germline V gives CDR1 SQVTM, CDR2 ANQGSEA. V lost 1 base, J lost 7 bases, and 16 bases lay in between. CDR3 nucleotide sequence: TGCAGCGTTGAAGCAACCCAGGGGATTGGTGAAGCTTTCTTT. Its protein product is CSVEATQGIGEAFF. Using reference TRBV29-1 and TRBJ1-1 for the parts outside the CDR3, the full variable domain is SAVISQKPSRDICQRGTSLTIQCQVDSQVTMMFWYRQQPGQSLTLIATANQGSEATYESGFVIDKFPISRPNLTFSTLTVSNMSPEDSSIYLCSVEATQGIGEAFFGQGTRLTVV.

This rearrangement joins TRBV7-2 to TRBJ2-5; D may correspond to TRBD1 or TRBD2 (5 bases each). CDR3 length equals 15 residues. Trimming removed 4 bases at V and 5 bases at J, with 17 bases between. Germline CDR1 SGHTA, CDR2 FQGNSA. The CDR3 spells CASSWVSGPLETQYF. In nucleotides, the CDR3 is TGTGCCAGCAGCTGGGTGTCGGGACCGCTGGAGACCCAGTACTTC.